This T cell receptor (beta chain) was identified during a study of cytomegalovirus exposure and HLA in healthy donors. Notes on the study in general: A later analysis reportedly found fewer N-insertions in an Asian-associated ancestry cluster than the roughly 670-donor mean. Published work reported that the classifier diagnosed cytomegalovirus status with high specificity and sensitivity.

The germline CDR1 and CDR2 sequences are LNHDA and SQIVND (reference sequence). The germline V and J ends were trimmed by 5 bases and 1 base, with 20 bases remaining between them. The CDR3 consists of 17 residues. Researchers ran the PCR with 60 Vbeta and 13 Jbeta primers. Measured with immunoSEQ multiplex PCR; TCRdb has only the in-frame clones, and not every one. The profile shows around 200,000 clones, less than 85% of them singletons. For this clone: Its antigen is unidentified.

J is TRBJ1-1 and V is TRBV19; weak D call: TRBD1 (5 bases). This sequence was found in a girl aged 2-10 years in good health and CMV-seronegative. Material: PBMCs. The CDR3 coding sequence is TGTGCCAGTAGTCTTCGCGCCGGACAAGGACGGAACACTGAAGCTTTCTTT. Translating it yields CASSLRAGQGRNTEAFF.